The 21 T cell receptor beta chains in this list originate from one sample, sequenced in a study of T cells in Graves' hyperthyroidism and ophthalmopathy. The investigators amplified TCR beta CDR3 regions from RNA transcripts. First-round RT-PCR of the TCR CDR3 relied on the HTBI primer set. MiXCR was run by TCRdb on the multiplex PCR reads, yielding one entry per CDR3 protein. The sample holds 300,000 to 450,000 distinct CDR3 sequences, roughly 20% seen once. Sequenced sample: blood. The source is a woman aged 40 to 50 with Graves' ophthalmopathy.

This clonotype was detected many times. The V gene is TRBV19, the J gene TRBJ1-5; no firm D call. Per germline, CDR1 LNHDA and CDR2 SQIVND (reference sequence). Trimming took 8 bases from V and 5 from J, leaving 16 bases between them. This CDR3 is built from 14 residues. CDR3 in amino acids: CASSVAHSDQPQHF. The DNA for the CDR3 is TGTGCCAGTTCTGTCGCCCATTCTGATCAGCCCCAGCATTTT.

This clonotype has ten or more counts. V is TRBV30 and J is TRBJ2-7; 10 bases match TRBD1. CDR3 length: 14 amino acids. Germline V gene sequence: CDR1 GTSNPN, CDR2 SVGIG (reference sequence). V was clipped by 3 bases and J by 1 base; unmatched bases: 3. CDR3 residues: CAWRGTGVSYEQYF. In DNA form, the CDR3 reads TGTGCCTGGAGGGGGACAGGGGTGTCCTACGAGCAGTACTTC.

A remark on this clonotype: A much bigger clone sits one base away, suggesting this may be a read error. V and J are TRBV7-6 and TRBJ2-2; D may correspond to TRBD1 or TRBD2 (5 bases each). Germline-derived CDR1 and CDR2 are SGHVS and FNYEAQ. The CDR3 is 16 amino acids. In nucleotides, the CDR3 is TGTGCCAGCAGCTTAGTGCACAGAGATAACACCGGGGCGCTGTTTTTT. Residues: CASSLVHRDNTGALFF.

This clonotype was observed at least ten times. The chain combines TRBV29-1 with TRBJ2-2; TRBD1 might be the D (5 bases). Trimming shortened V by 4 bases and J by 4 bases, and 10 bases separated the two germline ends. The CDR3 extends over 13 amino acids. The germline gives CDR1 SQVTM, CDR2 ANQGSEA. The CDR3 DNA follows: TGCAGCGTTGCTGGTGGGGCCACCGGGGAGCTGTTTTTT. It encodes CSVAGGATGELFF.

This clonotype was observed at least ten times. V gene TRBV28 combines with J gene TRBJ1-5, with D tentatively TRBD1 (6 bases). CDR3 length: 17 amino acids. The germline gives CDR1 MDHEN, CDR2 SYDVKM. Trimming shortened V by 5 bases and J by 2 bases, and 19 bases separated the two germline ends. In nucleotides, the CDR3 is TGTGCCAGCAGTCCTACGAAGGGGGGCCCTCGCAATCAGCCCCAGCATTTT. Encoded protein: CASSPTKGGPRNQPQHF.

This clonotype was recorded at least ten times. The rearrangement joins TRBV6-1 to TRBJ1-3; TRBD1 agrees at 8 bases. Germline V gene sequence: CDR1 MNHNS, CDR2 SASEGT. The V segment lost 6 bases and the J segment 3 bases; nucleotides outside the gene matches: 16. The CDR3 has 18 residues. CDR3 DNA sequence: TGTGCCAGCAGCGAGCGGAGGAGCAGGGGGCAACGTGGAAACACCATATATTTT. Its translation is CASSERRSRGQRGNTIYF.

The chain uses TRBV6-2 or TRBV6-3 and TRBJ2-1; D is possibly TRBD1 (5 bases). V was clipped by 6 bases and J by 5 bases, with 17 bases between them. The CDR3 loop spans 15 amino acids. CDR1 is MNHEY and CDR2 is SVGEGT in the germline V gene. CDR3 in amino acids: CASRDSSFLDNEQFF. The CDR3 nucleotides read TGTGCCAGCAGAGACAGCTCCTTCCTAGACAATGAGCAGTTCTTC.

The genes are TRBV24-1 and TRBJ2-7; perhaps TRBD1 as D (6 bases). V lost 7 bases to trimming and J lost 2 bases, with 11 bases between them. Germline lookup yields CDR1 KGHDR and CDR2 SFDVKD. This CDR3 spans 13 amino acids. In DNA form, the CDR3 reads TGTGCCACCAGCAAGGACAGTACCTACGAGCAGTACTTC. Its translation: CATSKDSTYEQYF.

This clonotype occurred many times. The chain links TRBV6-1 to TRBJ1-2, with unresolved D. The CDR3 sequence is 11 residues long. Germline V CDR1 and CDR2: MNHNS, SASEGT. V lost 2 bases and J lost 4, with 2 bases in between. For the CDR3, the DNA is TGTGCCAGCAGTGAAACCTATGGCTACACCTTC. The encoded protein is CASSETYGYTF.

In its sample, this clonotype was seen many times. The V call is TRBV7-3, the J call TRBJ2-2; D is ambiguous. The CDR3 is 14 amino acids. V gave up 5 bases and J gave up 5 bases, with 12 bases separating them. CDR1 SGHTA and CDR2 FQGTGA come from the germline V gene. The CDR3 reads CASSISDGTGELFF. For the CDR3, the DNA is TGTGCCAGCAGCATCAGCGATGGGACCGGGGAGCTGTTTTTT.

Only a few counts were recorded for this clonotype. The chain links TRBV10-3 to TRBJ2-7, with D hard to call. This CDR3 has 15 amino acids. V was cut by 3 bases and J by 4 bases, with 16 bases left in between. The germline V gene encodes CDR1 ENHRY and CDR2 SYGVKD. The CDR3 bases are TGTGCCATCAGTGACCCCTTTGTTGGAGTGTACGAGCAGTACTTC. This sequence encodes CAISDPFVGVYEQYF.

This chain joins TRBV6-5 and TRBJ2-5; D is unclear. From germline, CDR1 is MNHEY and CDR2 SVGAGI. Trimming took 8 bases from V and 4 from J, leaving 11 bases between them. The CDR3 consists of 12 residues. Here the CDR3 DNA reads TGTGCCAGCGAAATGGGTCGAGAGACCCAGTACTTC. As protein: CASEMGRETQYF.

This clonotype was recorded at least ten times. The chain links TRBV11-2 to TRBJ2-7; D is unresolved. The CDR3 consists of 14 residues. Looked up from germline, CDR1 is SGHAT and CDR2 is FQNNGV. The V and J ends lost 1 base and 2 bases respectively, with 9 bases between them. As DNA, the CDR3 is TGTGCCAGCAGCTTAGGAATTCCCCCCTACGAGCAGTACTTC. Amino acids: CASSLGIPPYEQYF.

This clonotype was recorded many times. The rearrangement joins TRBV27 to TRBJ1-2, with 10 nucleotides matching TRBD1. V lost 5 bases, J lost 4 bases, and 4 bases stayed unmatched. CDR3 length equals 14 residues. From germline, CDR1 is MNHEY and CDR2 SMNVEV (reference sequence). This CDR3 reads CASSPGDRGYGYTF. CDR3 DNA: TGTGCCAGCAGTCCCGGGGACAGGGGCTATGGCTACACCTTC.

For this clonotype: A much bigger clone sits one base away, suggesting this may be a read error. The chain has TRBV19 and TRBJ2-7, with 7 nucleotides matching TRBD1. The CDR3 extends over 15 amino acids. Per the germline V gene, CDR1 is LNHDA and CDR2 is SQIVND (reference sequence). The CDR3 loop is CVSSIEHRGSYEQYF. CDR3 DNA sequence: TGTGTCAGTAGTATAGAGCACAGGGGATCCTACGAGCAGTACTTC.

This clonotype has ten or more counts. This sequence joins TRBV15 and TRBJ1-5; TRBD1 aligns across 8 bases. J was trimmed by 5 bases and V by 0 bases; bases with no gene match: 3. The CDR3 covers 15 residues. The germline V gene has CDR1 LNHNV and CDR2 YYDKDF (reference sequence). This chain's CDR3 is CATSRDPTGDQPQHF. The CDR3 DNA follows: TGTGCCACCAGCAGAGATCCGACAGGGGATCAGCCCCAGCATTTT.

This chain links TRBV7-8 with TRBJ1-1; 8 bases fit TRBD1. Trimming took 5 bases from V and 7 from J; bases not matched to a gene: 9. Germline lookup yields CDR1 SGHVS and CDR2 FQNEAQ. The CDR3 has 14 amino acids. For the CDR3, the DNA is TGTGCCAGCAGCGCGCCGGGACAGGCGTTTGAAGCTTTCTTT. As protein: CASSAPGQAFEAFF.

In this sample, this clonotype turned up many times. The chain has TRBV29-1 and TRBJ1-1, with a weak D call TRBD1 (6 bases). The CDR3 length is 15 residues. From germline, CDR1 is SQVTM and CDR2 ANQGSEA. The germline V and J ends were trimmed by 4 bases and 1 base, with 16 bases remaining between them. The CDR3 sequence is CSVGPVWDKNTEAFF. CDR3 nucleotides: TGCAGCGTTGGCCCGGTATGGGACAAGAACACTGAAGCTTTCTTT.

This clonotype was detected many times. The gene calls are TRBV30 and TRBJ2-2; 7 bases line up with TRBD1. This CDR3 has 15 residues. V lost 0 bases, J lost 5 bases, and 6 bases stayed unmatched. Per the germline V gene, CDR1 is GTSNPN and CDR2 is SVGIG (reference sequence). The CDR3 DNA is TGTGCCTGGAGTGTGAAAGACAGGGAGACCGGGGAGCTGTTTTTT. Translating gives CAWSVKDRETGELFF. Combining the CDR3 with reference TRBV30 and TRBJ2-2 gives the whole variable domain SQTIHQWPATLVQPVGSPLSLECTVEGTSNPNLYWYRQAAGRGLQLLFYSVGIGQISSEVPQNLSASRPQDRQFILSSKKLLLSDSGFYLCAWSVKDRETGELFFGEGSRLTVL.

This clonotype showed up many times. The J gene is TRBJ2-1, the V gene TRBV28, with TRBD2 matching over 11 bases. Germline V lookup: CDR1 MDHEN, CDR2 SYDVKM. J gave up 8 bases and V 5 bases, and 8 bases lay outside the gene matches. There are 15 residues in the CDR3. The CDR3 sequence: CASSHTSGSGDEQFF. The CDR3 DNA follows: TGTGCCAGCAGTCACACTAGCGGGAGCGGGGATGAGCAGTTCTTC.

At least ten counts were recorded for this clonotype. The chain combines TRBV7-9 with TRBJ2-7; no reliable D call. V shed 3 bases and J shed 0 bases, with 9 bases lying between them. Germline lookup yields CDR1 SEHNR and CDR2 FQNEAQ (reference sequence). The CDR3 has 14 amino acids. The chain's CDR3 is CASSFRSDSYEQYF. CDR3 sequence (DNA): TGTGCCAGCAGCTTCCGGTCGGACTCCTACGAGCAGTACTTC.